These 25 T cell receptor beta chains were sequenced from one sample in a study of cytomegalovirus exposure and HLA in healthy donors. In the PCR, 60 Vbeta and 13 Jbeta primers were used. The protocol was immunoSEQ multiplex PCR, while the TCRdb copy is restricted to in-frame clones and leaves out a portion. Counted here are around 110,000 clones, around 86% occurring once; the ten biggest clones make up about 3.9%. Sequenced sample: PBMCs. The origin of the receptors is a woman between 25 and 40 years old in good health and CMV-seronegative.

The chain joins TRBV7-2 to TRBJ2-3; 8 bases line up with TRBD2. From germline, CDR1 is SGHTA and CDR2 FQGNSA. V lost 1 base to trimming and J lost 3 bases; unmatched junction nucleotides: 6. This CDR3 has 16 residues. CDR3 sequence: CASSLVAGMSTDTQYF. CDR3 nucleotides: TGTGCCAGCAGCTTAGTAGCGGGAATGAGTACAGATACGCAGTATTTT. The full variable domain, its missing parts supplied by reference TRBV7-2 and TRBJ2-3, is GAGVSQSPSNKVTEKGKDVELRCDPISGHTALYWYRQSLGQGLEFLIYFQGNSAPDKSGLPSDRFSAERTGGSVSTLTIQRTQQEDSAVYLCASSLVAGMSTDTQYFGPGTRLTVL.

This chain uses TRBV30 with TRBJ1-6, with a possible D match to TRBD1 (5 bases). Trimming stripped 4 bases from V and 10 bases from J, with 17 bases between. The CDR3 length is 14 residues. Germline loops: CDR1 GTSNPN, CDR2 SVGIG (reference sequence). The CDR3 nucleotides are TGTGCCTGGAATGGGCAGGGTGTAGGATCACCCCTCCACTTT. It is translated as CAWNGQGVGSPLHF.

The chain uses TRBV10-1 and TRBJ2-1; 8 bases line up with TRBD2. The CDR3 spans 15 residues. V lost 6 bases, J lost 7 bases, and 11 bases stayed unmatched. From germline, CDR1 is WNHNN and CDR2 SYGVQD (reference sequence). The CDR3 region has the DNA TGCGCCAGCAGCCCAGCGGCGGGAGGACGGAATGAGCAGTTCTTC. It yields the protein CASSPAAGGRNEQFF.

The chain is built from TRBV7-8 and TRBJ2-7; 9 bases are a match to TRBD1. CDR3 size: 12 residues. Germline values: CDR1 SGHVS, CDR2 FQNEAQ. Trimming cost V 4 bases and J 6 bases; bases outside gene matches: 1. The CDR3 protein is CASSSDRGEQYF. CDR3 sequence (DNA): TGTGCCAGCAGCTCGGACAGGGGCGAGCAGTACTTC. The full variable domain, completed using reference TRBV7-8 and TRBJ2-7, is GAGVSQSPRYKVAKRGQDVALRCDPISGHVSLFWYQQALGQGPEFLTYFQNEAQLDKSGLPSDRFFAERPEGSVSTLKIQRTQQEDSAVYLCASSSDRGEQYFGPGTRLTVT.

The J gene is TRBJ1-2, the V gene TRBV10-3, with unresolved D. Germline V gives CDR1 ENHRY, CDR2 SYGVKD. The CDR3 runs to 17 residues. V lost 0 bases and J 6 bases, leaving 20 bases between the germline ends. The CDR3 here is CAISESYQTEMGDGYTF. The CDR3 bases are TGTGCCATCAGTGAGTCGTATCAAACTGAGATGGGAGATGGCTACACCTTC.

This chain uses TRBV2 with TRBJ2-7; 8 positions match TRBD1. Germline CDR1 SNHLY, CDR2 FYNNEI. V shed 4 bases, J shed 2 bases, and the junction held 4 bases outside the gene matches. The CDR3 has 14 residues. CDR3 in amino acids: CASSADRGAYEQYF. The DNA of the CDR3 is TGTGCCAGCAGTGCCGACAGGGGAGCCTACGAGCAGTACTTC.

For this clone: Compared with germline, one end of the junction differs, possibly owing to a read error. The chain combines TRBV7-9 with TRBJ2-1, with D perhaps matching TRBD1 (6 bases). The CDR3 length is 16 residues. Germline CDR1 is SEHNR and CDR2 is FQNEAQ (reference sequence). The CDR3: CSSSRAGASSYNEQFF. The CDR3 bases are TGTTCCAGCAGCCGTGCAGGGGCGAGCTCCTACAATGAGCAGTTCTTC.

The chain combines TRBV28 with TRBJ2-7; 8 nucleotides line up with TRBD1. The V gene's germline CDR1 is MDHEN and CDR2 SYDVKM. The CDR3 consists of 15 residues. The V segment lost 1 base and the J segment 2 bases; nucleotides outside the gene matches: 4. The CDR3 bases are TGTGCCAGCAGTTTATCAGGGGGCGTCCCCTACGAGCAGTACTTC. Residues: CASSLSGGVPYEQYF. The full variable domain, completed using reference TRBV28 and TRBJ2-7, is DVKVTQSSRYLVKRTGEKVFLECVQDMDHENMFWYRQDPGLGLRLIYFSYDVKMKEKGDIPEGYSVSREKKERFSLILESASTNQTSMYLCASSLSGGVPYEQYFGPGTRLTVT.

The chain joins TRBV6-1 to TRBJ2-7; TRBD2 matches at 10 bases. The CDR3 covers 17 residues. V lost 0 bases and J lost 5; bases outside the gene matches: 10. Germline CDR1 is MNHNS and CDR2 is SASEGT. CDR3 residues: CASSEAVGASGSNEQYF. The CDR3 DNA reads TGTGCCAGCAGTGAAGCTGTCGGGGCTAGCGGGAGTAACGAGCAGTACTTC.

This rearrangement joins TRBV28 to TRBJ2-7; 9 bases map to TRBD2. Germline CDR1 and CDR2: MDHEN and SYDVKM. With V trimmed by 5 bases and J by 1 base, 6 bases remained unmatched. There are 15 residues in the CDR3. The CDR3 DNA reads TGTGCCAGCAGTCCTCCCGCGGGGGGGTCCTACGAGCAGTACTTC. It yields the protein CASSPPAGGSYEQYF.

This clone was seen more than once but under ten times. V usage is TRBV7-2 and J usage is TRBJ1-1; D uncertain. V was shortened by 1 base and J by 10 bases, with 16 bases between the two germline ends. The CDR3 consists of 14 residues. Germline assignment: CDR1 SGHTA and CDR2 FQGNSA. CDR3 protein: CASSLELNGRAAFF. CDR3 nucleotide sequence: TGTGCCAGCAGCTTAGAACTTAACGGGAGGGCAGCTTTCTTT.

This chain connects TRBV6-5 to TRBJ2-5; 11 bases match TRBD2. The CDR3 totals 15 residues. Germline-derived CDR1 and CDR2 are MNHEY and SVGAGI. V shed 6 bases and J 5 bases; nucleotides not matched to a gene: 8. The CDR3 sequence is CASRPGLAGEETQYF. Written as DNA, the CDR3 is TGTGCCAGCAGACCTGGACTAGCGGGCGAGGAGACCCAGTACTTC.

The V gene is TRBV5-4, the J gene TRBJ2-1; 10 nucleotides line up with TRBD2. The CDR3 totals 15 residues. V lost 3 bases to trimming and J lost 1 base; unmatched junction nucleotides: 1. CDR1 and CDR2 from the germline V gene are SGHNT and YYREEE (reference sequence). The CDR3 spells CASSSSGRSYNEQFF. DNA for the CDR3: TGTGCCAGCAGCTCTAGCGGGAGATCCTACAATGAGCAGTTCTTC.

This clone appeared a single time. The J gene is TRBJ2-7, the V gene TRBV4-3, with TRBD2 as a possible D gene (9 bases). The CDR3 sequence is 19 residues long. The germline V gene has CDR1 LGHNA and CDR2 YSLEER. Trimming cost V 2 bases and J 6 bases, with 29 bases left between them. The CDR3 nucleotides read TGCGCCAGCAGCCAAACGCTGACGGGACTAGCAGGGGACAGGATCGAGCAGTACTTC. Amino acids: CASSQTLTGLAGDRIEQYF.

The chain recombines TRBV10-3 with TRBJ1-1; 8 positions agree with TRBD1. Per germline, CDR1 ENHRY and CDR2 SYGVKD. Unmatched junction bases numbered 2, after V lost 3 bases and J lost 2 bases. There are 14 residues in the CDR3. CDR3 DNA sequence: TGTGCCATCAGTGACCCAGGGGGCAACACTGAAGCTTTCTTT. Translated: CAISDPGGNTEAFF.

The gene calls are TRBV7-9 and TRBJ1-1; TRBD1 might be the D (5 bases). The length of the CDR3 is 14 residues. From germline, CDR1 is SEHNR and CDR2 FQNEAQ (reference sequence). V was pared by 0 bases and J by 11 bases, with 16 bases between. The CDR3 here is CASSLAFDSRGAFF. In DNA form, the CDR3 reads TGTGCCAGCAGCTTAGCGTTTGACAGCCGGGGGGCTTTCTTT.

The CDR3 protein is CASSAGTGGGYTF. The CDR3 nucleotides read TGTGCCAGCTCCGCCGGGACAGGGGGCGGCTACACCTTC. This chain uses TRBV18 with TRBJ1-2, with 12 bases lining up with TRBD1. The CDR3 loop spans 13 amino acids. CDR1 KGHSH and CDR2 LQKENI come from the germline V gene. The junction had 4 bases not matched to a gene; V was cut back by 6 bases and J by 8 bases.

The rearrangement uses TRBV19 and TRBJ1-1, with TRBD1 as a possible D gene (6 bases). CDR3 length equals 13 residues. V shed 1 base and J shed 11 bases, with 14 bases lying between them. Looked up from germline, CDR1 is LNHDA and CDR2 is SQIVND (reference sequence). CDR3 coding DNA: TGTGCCAGTAGTATAGGTAGGGACATGGCCGCTTTCTTT. Translation gives CASSIGRDMAAFF.

This clone has only a few counts. The chain employs TRBV2 and TRBJ2-1; TRBD2 matches 12 bases. Germline-derived CDR1 and CDR2 are SNHLY and FYNNEI. The CDR3 totals 14 residues. V was clipped by 10 bases and J by 3 bases; unmatched bases: 4. In DNA form, the CDR3 reads TGTGCCACCGAGACTAGCGGGAGCTACAATGAGCAGTTCTTC. This encodes CATETSGSYNEQFF.

The genes are TRBV11-2 and TRBJ1-2, with TRBD1 matching over 8 bases. After removal of 2 bases from V and 4 bases from J, the junction contained 12 bases not matched to a gene. This CDR3 region has 17 residues. CDR1 and CDR2 from the germline V gene are SGHAT and FQNNGV. CDR3 in DNA: TGTGCCAGCAGCTTACGTGGCAGGGGGCGCGAGTCCTATGGCTACACCTTC. This sequence encodes CASSLRGRGRESYGYTF.

The rearrangement links TRBV15 to TRBJ2-2, with 8 positions matching TRBD2. Germline CDR1 LNHNV, CDR2 YYDKDF (reference sequence). Trimming at V came to 5 bases and at J to 8 bases, leaving 10 bases not matched to a gene. The CDR3 has 15 amino acids. In DNA, the CDR3 is TGTGCCACCAGCCCGCGGACTAGCTGGGCGGGGGAGCTGTTTTTT. It specifies CATSPRTSWAGELFF.

The chain combines TRBV27 with TRBJ2-7; 8 bases align to TRBD1. The CDR3 consists of 13 residues. Germline lookup yields CDR1 MNHEY and CDR2 SMNVEV (reference sequence). V dropped 8 bases and J dropped 6; count of bases not matched to a gene: 9. The CDR3: CASYRDRSFEQYF. The DNA of the CDR3 is TGTGCCAGCTATCGGGACAGGTCGTTCGAGCAGTACTTC.

The sample holds a few counts of this clone. This chain joins TRBV2 and TRBJ2-5; TRBD2 matches at 8 bases. The CDR3 has 15 amino acids. V lost 4 bases, J lost 2 bases, and 6 bases stayed unmatched. In germline, CDR1 is SNHLY, CDR2 FYNNEI. The CDR3 loop reads CASSVAGGVQETQYF. The CDR3 DNA reads TGTGCCAGCAGTGTGGCGGGGGGAGTTCAAGAGACCCAGTACTTC.

The chain combines TRBV5-1 with TRBJ2-2, with 10 nucleotides matching TRBD2. CDR3 length equals 16 residues. With 2 bases clipped from V and 4 bases from J, the junction kept 5 bases outside the gene matches. Germline V lookup: CDR1 SGHRS, CDR2 YFSETQ. Here the CDR3 DNA reads TGCGCCAGCAGCTTTTTAGCGGGAGGACCCACCGGGGAGCTGTTTTTT. It is translated as CASSFLAGGPTGELFF.

DNA of the CDR3: TGCGCCAGCAGCCAAGATCTCGGACTAGAGGCCGGGGAGCTGTTTTTT. Translating it yields CASSQDLGLEAGELFF. This rearrangement joins TRBV4-3 to TRBJ2-2, with TRBD2 identical over 7 bases. The CDR3 length is 16 residues. The germline CDR1 and CDR2 sequences are LGHNA and YSLEER. J gave up 6 bases and V 0 bases, and 7 bases lay outside the gene matches.